The 7 T cell receptor beta chains given below trace back to one sample, sequenced in a study of shared clonotypes between healthy human individuals. Positively selected for CCR7, the CD45RO-negative cells used as naive CD8 cells excluded terminally differentiated effector memory CD45RA+ cells. The method was immunoSEQ multiplex PCR; TCRdb's version includes in-frame clones alone and lacks a portion of them. The sample holds about 2 million clones, about 95% seen once. The sequencing input was naive CD8+ T cells sorted from blood. The receptor set was obtained from a man aged 18 to 30 in good health.

The rearrangement joins TRBV7-9 to TRBJ1-4, with D unclear. CDR1 is SEHNR, CDR2 FQNEAQ, per germline (reference sequence). The V end lost 11 bases, the J end lost 2 bases, and 9 bases lay between the germline ends. The CDR3 is 12 residues long. The CDR3 nucleotides are TGTGCCTCGGCCCCGACTAATGAAAAACTGTTTTTT. It translates to CASAPTNEKLFF.

CDR3 amino acids: CASSPGQRRPNEQYF. CDR3 DNA: TGTGCCAGCAGCCCGGGACAGAGACGCCCCAACGAGCAGTACTTC. This chain joins TRBV6-5 and TRBJ2-7, with 7 bases aligning to TRBD1. Trimming cost V 6 bases and J 5 bases; bases outside gene matches: 13. Per the germline V gene, CDR1 is MNHEY and CDR2 is SVGAGI. The CDR3 loop spans 15 amino acids.

The V call is TRBV7-2, the J call TRBJ2-7; TRBD1 matches at 11 bases. This CDR3 is 18 amino acids long. Losses at the gene ends were 5 bases for V and 2 bases for J; bases not matched to a gene: 14. CDR1 and CDR2 from the germline V gene are SGHTA and FQGNSA. The CDR3 is CASSLYPDGTGGTYEQYF. For the CDR3, the DNA is TGTGCCAGCAGCCTATACCCGGACGGGACAGGGGGGACCTACGAGCAGTACTTC.

The V and J genes are TRBV27 and TRBJ1-2; maybe TRBD1 (5 bases). V was shortened by 5 bases and J by 3 bases, with 10 bases between the two germline ends. CDR1 is MNHEY and CDR2 is SMNVEV in the germline V gene (reference sequence). The CDR3 has 13 residues. The CDR3 loop reads CASSGGWDYGYTF. The CDR3 bases are TGTGCCAGCAGTGGGGGGTGGGACTATGGCTACACCTTC.

The V and J genes are TRBV6-5 and TRBJ2-2; D may match TRBD1 or TRBD2 (5 bases each). The CDR3 loop spans 15 amino acids. Trimming removed 0 bases at V and 8 bases at J, with 13 bases between. Per germline, CDR1 MNHEY and CDR2 SVGAGI. The CDR3, as DNA: TGTGCCAGCAGTTACTCGAGCCAGGGACGAGGGGAGCTGTTTTTT. It translates to CASSYSSQGRGELFF.

The J gene is TRBJ2-7, the V gene TRBV6-6, with D perhaps matching TRBD1 (6 bases). V lost 5 bases, J lost 10 bases, and 21 bases lay in between. CDR3 length: 14 residues. Germline V gene lookup returns CDR1 MNHNY and CDR2 SVGAGI (reference sequence). The CDR3 protein is CASSTGDRLEGQYF. Here the CDR3 DNA reads TGTGCCAGCAGTACCGGTGACAGGCTTGAGGGACAGTACTTC.

This chain joins TRBV5-4 and TRBJ2-7; D not resolved. The CDR3 has 13 residues. Looked up from germline, CDR1 is SGHNT and CDR2 is YYREEE (reference sequence). Trimming took 2 bases from V and 5 from J, leaving 11 bases between them. The CDR3 bases are TGTGCCAGCAGCTTATCCCCAGGCGACGAGCAGTACTTC. As protein: CASSLSPGDEQYF.